These 28 T cell receptor beta chains were sequenced from one sample in a study of cytomegalovirus exposure and HLA in healthy donors. The PCR ran on 60 Vbeta and 13 Jbeta primers. Some clones are missing from TCRdb's copy, which holds only in-frame ones; the method was immunoSEQ multiplex PCR. The sample holds about 150,000 clones; 65% to 80% are singletons and the top ten take about 2.7%. The sequencing input was PBMCs. The receptors shown here come from a man between 18 and 29 years old in good health and CMV-seronegative.

Only one count was recorded for this clone. This chain connects TRBV28 to TRBJ1-3, with 7 bases identical to TRBD1. This CDR3 has 15 residues. CDR1 is MDHEN and CDR2 is SYDVKM in the germline V gene. With 6 bases clipped from V and 2 bases from J, the junction kept 7 bases outside the gene matches. The DNA for the CDR3 is TGTGCCAGCAGGGACAGGCTCGAGGCTGGAAACACCATATATTTT. This encodes CASRDRLEAGNTIYF.

The chain has TRBV4-1 and TRBJ2-3, with a weak D call TRBD1 (5 bases). V dropped 0 bases and J dropped 4 bases, with 17 bases sitting between them. This CDR3 has 17 amino acids. From germline, CDR1 is MGHRA and CDR2 YSYEKL. CDR3 sequence (DNA): TGCGCCAGCAGCCAAGATCAAGGCAGGGTTGTCGCAGATACGCAGTATTTT. Protein: CASSQDQGRVVADTQYF.

V and J are TRBV6-5 and TRBJ1-5; tentative D call: TRBD1 (6 bases). The CDR3 runs to 12 residues. Germline assignment: CDR1 MNHEY and CDR2 SVGAGI. Trimming shortened V by 10 bases and J by 6 bases, and 13 bases separated the two germline ends. The CDR3 spells CATTTGTQPQHF. The CDR3 bases are TGTGCCACCACCACAGGGACTCAGCCCCAGCATTTT.

The chain has TRBV5-1 and TRBJ2-1; the D is unclear. Germline CDR1 reads SGHRS; CDR2 reads YFSETQ. Trimming took 0 bases from V and 0 from J, leaving 13 bases between them. This CDR3 has 17 amino acids. The CDR3 bases are TGCGCCAGCAGCTTGGAAGGCTTTCCTAGCTCCTACAATGAGCAGTTCTTC. As protein: CASSLEGFPSSYNEQFF. Using reference TRBV5-1 and TRBJ2-1 for the parts outside the CDR3, the full variable domain is KAGVTQTPRYLIKTRGQQVTLSCSPISGHRSVSWYQQTPGQGLQFLFEYFSETQRNKGNFPGRFSGRQFSNSRSEMNVSTLELGDSALYLCASSLEGFPSSYNEQFFGPGTRLTVL.

This rearrangement joins TRBV7-2 to TRBJ2-2; possible D gene TRBD1, 6 bases. This CDR3 is 15 amino acids long. Trimming took 1 base from V and 0 from J, leaving 6 bases between them. Germline CDR1 reads SGHTA; CDR2 reads FQGNSA. The CDR3 DNA reads as TGTGCCAGCAGCTTAGGGACAGCGAACACCGGGGAGCTGTTTTTT. It encodes CASSLGTANTGELFF.

The chain carries TRBV29-1 and TRBJ2-5; D may be TRBD1 (6 bases). The V gene lost 7 bases and the J gene lost 3 bases, with 12 bases spanning the gap. The germline V gene encodes CDR1 SQVTM and CDR2 ANQGSEA. This CDR3 has 12 residues. The CDR3 nucleotides read TGCAGCGCGACTGGGGGCGAAGAGACCCAGTACTTC. Its protein is CSATGGEETQYF.

V and J are TRBV19 and TRBJ1-5; 10 nucleotides line up with TRBD1. From germline, CDR1 is LNHDA and CDR2 SQIVND (reference sequence). The CDR3 has 15 residues. J was trimmed by 4 bases and V by 6 bases; bases with no gene match: 6. The CDR3 region has the DNA TGTGCCAGTAGCGACAGGGGGCGGGGGAATCAGCCCCAGCATTTT. This encodes CASSDRGRGNQPQHF.

A few counts support this clone. This sequence joins TRBV28 and TRBJ1-1, with a possible D match to TRBD1 (5 bases). V lost 3 bases and J lost 3, with 8 bases in between. The germline V gene encodes CDR1 MDHEN and CDR2 SYDVKM. This CDR3 contains 13 residues. CDR3 in amino acids: CASSFGGDTEAFF. The CDR3 region has the DNA TGTGCCAGCAGTTTCGGGGGGGACACTGAAGCTTTCTTT.

The V gene is TRBV9, the J gene TRBJ2-6; D possibly corresponds to TRBD2 (5 bases). The CDR3 spans 15 residues. The germline gives CDR1 SGDLS, CDR2 YYNGEE. The V end lost 0 bases, the J end lost 9 bases, and 13 bases lay between the germline ends. CDR3 residues: CASSVGSGWDNVLTF. CDR3 in DNA: TGTGCCAGCAGCGTAGGCTCGGGGTGGGACAACGTCCTGACTTTC.

This chain links TRBV19 with TRBJ1-1; 10 nucleotides agree with TRBD1. CDR1 is LNHDA, CDR2 SQIVND, per germline (reference sequence). The J segment lost 0 bases and the V segment lost 7 bases, leaving 11 bases of the junction unmatched. CDR3 length equals 17 residues. In nucleotides, the CDR3 is TGTGCCAGTATTGACAGGGGGCGAGCCTTCATGAACACTGAAGCTTTCTTT. This gives the protein CASIDRGRAFMNTEAFF.

The gene calls are TRBV28 and TRBJ1-2; 8 nucleotides align to TRBD1. Germline V gives CDR1 MDHEN, CDR2 SYDVKM. The CDR3 extends over 16 amino acids. V trimming: 3 bases; J trimming: 8 bases; junction bases outside the gene matches: 14. CDR3: CASSLPGQEARGGYTF. CDR3 DNA: TGTGCCAGCAGTTTGCCGGGACAGGAGGCAAGGGGCGGCTACACCTTC.

This chain links TRBV2 with TRBJ2-5, with D perhaps TRBD1 (6 bases). CDR1 is SNHLY and CDR2 is FYNNEI in the germline V gene. The CDR3 loop spans 16 amino acids. V dropped 5 bases and J dropped 0 bases, with 16 bases sitting between them. CDR3 region: CASSRPGHEYQETQYF. The CDR3 region has the DNA TGTGCCAGCAGTCGGCCGGGACACGAGTACCAAGAGACCCAGTACTTC.

The chain links TRBV5-1 to TRBJ1-5, with 8 bases matching TRBD1. Germline assignment: CDR1 SGHRS and CDR2 YFSETQ. The trim removed 5 bases at V and 6 bases at J, leaving 7 bases unmatched. The CDR3 is made up of 14 amino acids. The CDR3 sequence: CASRPDRGGQPQHF. The CDR3 DNA is TGCGCCAGCAGACCTGACAGGGGCGGTCAGCCCCAGCATTTT.

The V and J genes are TRBV14 and TRBJ2-7; D is perhaps TRBD1 (6 bases). The V gene's germline CDR1 is SGHDN and CDR2 FVKESK. Deletions cut 3 bases from V and 7 bases from J, with 13 bases between. The CDR3 extends over 13 amino acids. The CDR3 here is CASSHEQGLEQYF. The CDR3 DNA is TGTGCCAGCAGCCATGAACAGGGTTTGGAGCAGTACTTC.

This CDR3 reads CASSIGTSAYEQYF. As DNA, the CDR3 is TGTGCCAGCAGTATCGGGACATCAGCCTACGAGCAGTACTTC. The V and J genes are TRBV27 and TRBJ2-7, with D possibly TRBD1 on 6 matching bases. Per the germline V gene, CDR1 is MNHEY and CDR2 is SMNVEV (reference sequence). CDR3 length: 14 residues. V was clipped by 5 bases and J by 2 bases, with 13 bases between them.

This CDR3 reads CASSHGDYNEQFF. The CDR3 DNA sequence: TGTGCCAGCAGCCACGGGGACTACAATGAGCAGTTCTTC. V gene TRBV6-6 combines with J gene TRBJ2-1; TRBD2 is a possible D gene (5 bases). Trimming removed 6 bases from V and 3 bases from J, with 9 bases in between. The germline V gene has CDR1 MNHNY and CDR2 SVGAGI (reference sequence). This CDR3 has 13 amino acids.

The chain carries TRBV11-2 and TRBJ2-2; D is ambiguous. The CDR3 is made up of 16 amino acids. Trimming took 0 bases from V and 0 from J, leaving 8 bases between them. Germline loops: CDR1 SGHAT, CDR2 FQNNGV. DNA of the CDR3: TGTGCCAGCAGCTTAGAGGCCAGGACGAACACCGGGGAGCTGTTTTTT. Its protein is CASSLEARTNTGELFF.

The chain carries TRBV6-5 and TRBJ2-7, with TRBD1 matching 10 bases. The CDR3 length is 14 residues. Per germline, CDR1 MNHEY and CDR2 SVGAGI. Losses at the gene ends were 7 bases for V and 6 bases for J; bases not matched to a gene: 9. The CDR3 sequence is CASTNGGTGVEQYV. The CDR3 DNA reads TGTGCCAGCACTAACGGAGGGACAGGGGTCGAGCAGTACGTC.

This clone was observed a few times. This chain joins TRBV15 and TRBJ2-2, with 8 bases identical to TRBD1. CDR1 LNHNV and CDR2 YYDKDF come from the germline V gene (reference sequence). CDR3 length equals 15 residues. V gave up 8 bases and J gave up 3 bases; unmatched junction bases: 8. CDR3 amino acids: CATSSDRGDTGELFF. Here the CDR3 DNA reads TGTGCCACCTCCTCCGACAGGGGAGACACCGGGGAGCTGTTTTTT.

This clone was seen a few times. The CDR3 protein is CASSDRGSRNSPLHF. The CDR3 bases are TGTGCCAGCAGCGACCGAGGCTCGCGGAATTCACCCCTCCACTTT. The V and J genes are TRBV5-5 and TRBJ1-6; D remains unclear. The V and J ends lost 4 bases and 7 bases respectively, with 15 bases between them. Germline V gene sequence: CDR1 SGHKS, CDR2 YYEKEE (reference sequence). The CDR3 extends over 15 amino acids.

The rearrangement uses TRBV27 and TRBJ1-6, with 8 bases lining up with TRBD1. The CDR3 totals 15 residues. Germline V gene sequence: CDR1 MNHEY, CDR2 SMNVEV (reference sequence). Losses at the gene ends were 5 bases for V and 8 bases for J; bases not matched to a gene: 8. As DNA, the CDR3 is TGTGCCAGCAGTCCCGGGACAGGACCGCATTCACCCCTCCACTTT. Its protein is CASSPGTGPHSPLHF.

This rearrangement joins TRBV7-2 to TRBJ2-5, with a tentative D call TRBD2 (7 bases). The CDR3 totals 15 residues. V was clipped by 2 bases and J by 2 bases, with 12 bases between them. Germline-derived CDR1 and CDR2 are SGHTA and FQGNSA. CDR3 region: CASSLRGGSQETQYF. CDR3 DNA: TGTGCCAGCAGCTTAAGGGGGGGGAGTCAAGAGACCCAGTACTTC.

In DNA form, the CDR3 reads TGTGCCAGCAGCTTAGGCTTGGTTACTGCTGACTATGGCTACACCTTC. It codes for CASSLGLVTADYGYTF. The chain employs TRBV13 and TRBJ1-2; the D is unclear. The CDR3 runs 16 residues. The germline V and J ends were trimmed by 0 bases and 3 bases, with 14 bases remaining between them. Germline CDR1 reads PRHDT; CDR2 reads FYEKMQ (reference sequence).

The chain carries TRBV5-5 and TRBJ1-1, with D unclear. In germline, CDR1 is SGHKS, CDR2 YYEKEE (reference sequence). The CDR3 is 14 amino acids. Deletions cut 7 bases from V and 1 base from J, with 14 bases between. The DNA for the CDR3 is TGTGCCAGCCGACGACTCCAATCGAACACTGAAGCTTTCTTT. Its translation: CASRRLQSNTEAFF.

This clone has only a few counts. This chain uses TRBV5-1 with TRBJ2-3, with D possibly matching TRBD1 (6 bases). CDR3 length: 15 amino acids. V was clipped by 3 bases and J by 2 bases, with 13 bases between them. The germline gives CDR1 SGHRS, CDR2 YFSETQ. The CDR3 region is CASSSSGVATDTQYF. The CDR3 coding sequence is TGCGCCAGCAGCTCATCAGGGGTAGCCACAGATACGCAGTATTTT.

This clone was seen more than once but under ten times. This sequence joins TRBV6-6 and TRBJ2-2; TRBD1 is a possible D gene (6 bases). Trimming left V 7 bases short and J 6 bases short, with 12 bases between. The CDR3 extends over 13 amino acids. Germline V lookup: CDR1 MNHNY, CDR2 SVGAGI (reference sequence). In DNA form, the CDR3 reads TGTGCCAGCACTTCACAGGGAGCCGGGGAGCTGTTTTTT. This encodes CASTSQGAGELFF.

In the case of this clone: The germline gene is not matched at one end of the junction; a read error may be the cause. The V gene is TRBV27, the J gene TRBJ2-6, with TRBD2 matching 7 bases. The CDR3 runs to 17 residues. Germline V gene sequence: CDR1 MNHEY, CDR2 SMNVEV (reference sequence). The CDR3 DNA reads as TGTGCCAGCTCGGGGAGGGCCAGTCTTTCTGGGGCCAACGGCCTGACTTTC. Encoded protein: CASSGRASLSGANGLTF.

The chain combines TRBV27 with TRBJ2-7; the match to TRBD1 covers 9 bases. The ends lost 0 bases at V and 2 bases at J; junction bases unmatched: 5. Germline loops: CDR1 MNHEY, CDR2 SMNVEV (reference sequence). The CDR3 extends over 16 amino acids. The CDR3, as DNA: TGTGCCAGCAGTTTATCCATCCGGGACAGGGCCTACGAGCAGTACTTC. This translates into CASSLSIRDRAYEQYF.